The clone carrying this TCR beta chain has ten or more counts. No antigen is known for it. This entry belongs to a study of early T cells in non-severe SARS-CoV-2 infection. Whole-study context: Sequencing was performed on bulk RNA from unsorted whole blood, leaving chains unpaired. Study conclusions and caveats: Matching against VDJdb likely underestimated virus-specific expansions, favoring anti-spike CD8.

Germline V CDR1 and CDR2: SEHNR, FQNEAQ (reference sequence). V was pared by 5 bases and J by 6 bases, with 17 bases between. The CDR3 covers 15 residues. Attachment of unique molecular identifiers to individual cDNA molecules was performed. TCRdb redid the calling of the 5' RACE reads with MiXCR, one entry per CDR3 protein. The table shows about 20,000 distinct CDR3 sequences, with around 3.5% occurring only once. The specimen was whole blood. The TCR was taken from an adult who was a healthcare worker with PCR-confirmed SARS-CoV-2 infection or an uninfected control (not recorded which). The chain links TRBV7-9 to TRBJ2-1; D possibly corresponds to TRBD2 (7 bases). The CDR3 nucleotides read TGTGCCAGCAGCCCAAACCGGGGGGCGGGCAATGAGCAGTTCTTC. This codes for CASSPNRGAGNEQFF.